A single sample gave rise to the 24 T cell receptor beta chains below, sequenced in a study of early T cells in non-severe SARS-CoV-2 infection. Using its own MiXCR run on the 5' RACE reads, TCRdb lists one record per CDR3 protein. The sample includes some 120,000 distinct CDR3 sequences, under 15% of them seen just once. Sequenced sample: whole blood. These receptors were obtained from an adult who was a healthcare worker with PCR-confirmed SARS-CoV-2 infection or an uninfected control (not recorded which).

V gene TRBV12-3 or TRBV12-4 combines with J gene TRBJ2-4; D may be TRBD2 (7 bases). The V and J ends lost 3 bases and 5 bases respectively, with 11 bases between them. CDR3 length: 14 amino acids. The CDR3 protein is CASSLWGGQNIQYF. The CDR3, as DNA: TGTGCCAGCAGTTTGTGGGGGGGCCAAAACATTCAGTACTTC.

This chain connects TRBV6-5 to TRBJ2-1; D is ambiguous. This CDR3 has 12 amino acids. Deletions cut 6 bases from V and 11 bases from J, with 14 bases between. Germline CDR1 is MNHEY and CDR2 is SVGAGI. The CDR3: CASRALVGKQFF. In DNA form, the CDR3 reads TGTGCCAGCAGGGCACTGGTGGGAAAGCAGTTCTTC.

A word on this clonotype: The junction and the germline gene differ at one end; a read error may be behind it. The chain uses TRBV18 and TRBJ1-3; TRBD1 is a possible D gene (5 bases). CDR3 length equals 16 residues. Germline-derived CDR1 and CDR2 are KGHSH and LQKENI. The CDR3 nucleotides are TGTGCCAGCTCGCCACGGGACGCCTACTCTGGAAACACCATATATTTT. Protein product: CASSPRDAYSGNTIYF. The complete variable domain, with remaining parts taken from reference TRBV18 and TRBJ1-3, reads NAGVMQNPRHLVRRRGQEARLRCSPMKGHSHVYWYRQLPEEGLKFMVYLQKENIIDESGMPKERFSAEFPKEGPSILRIQQVVRGDSAAYFCASSPRDAYSGNTIYFGEGSWLTVV.

This clonotype was recorded many times. V and J are TRBV29-1 and TRBJ2-7, with D perhaps TRBD1 (6 bases). From germline, CDR1 is SQVTM and CDR2 ANQGSEA. The CDR3 loop spans 12 amino acids. V lost 5 bases and J lost 3, with 11 bases in between. The CDR3 bases are TGCAGCGTTTGGACAGTCAACTACGAGCAGTACTTC. This encodes CSVWTVNYEQYF.

A few counts support this clonotype. The chain combines TRBV20-1 with TRBJ1-4; the D gene is possibly TRBD1 (5 bases). This CDR3 comprises 12 residues. Germline assignment: CDR1 DFQATT and CDR2 SNEGSKA (reference sequence). V was cut by 3 bases and J by 7 bases, with 9 bases left in between. CDR3 protein: CSARGDGEKLFF. For the CDR3, the DNA is TGCAGTGCTAGGGGGGACGGTGAAAAACTGTTTTTT.

The gene calls are TRBV6-5 and TRBJ1-6, with a tentative D call TRBD1 (6 bases). Looked up from germline, CDR1 is MNHEY and CDR2 is SVGAGI. V lost 4 bases and J lost 9, with 16 bases in between. This CDR3 is built from 15 residues. CDR3 DNA sequence: TGTGCCAGCAGTTCCCGACGGGACAAGCTTTCACCCCTCCACTTT. Its translation: CASSSRRDKLSPLHF.

The V and J genes are TRBV5-1 and TRBJ1-4; D gene ambiguous. CDR1 and CDR2 (germline): SGHRS, YFSETQ. Trimming cost V 2 bases and J 0 bases, with 5 bases left between them. The CDR3 is made up of 14 amino acids. The chain's CDR3 is CASSFMATNEKLFF. DNA for the CDR3: TGCGCCAGCAGCTTTATGGCAACTAATGAAAAACTGTTTTTT. Using reference TRBV5-1 and TRBJ1-4 for the parts outside the CDR3, the full variable domain is KAGVTQTPRYLIKTRGQQVTLSCSPISGHRSVSWYQQTPGQGLQFLFEYFSETQRNKGNFPGRFSGRQFSNSRSEMNVSTLELGDSALYLCASSFMATNEKLFFGSGTQLSVL.

This clonotype was seen more than once but under ten times. The chain employs TRBV6-6 and TRBJ2-1; tentative D call: TRBD2 (7 bases). The CDR3 covers 12 residues. Trimming stripped 8 bases from V and 5 bases from J, with 10 bases between. Germline CDR1 MNHNY, CDR2 SVGAGI (reference sequence). The CDR3 spells CASRGANNEQFF. Here the CDR3 DNA reads TGTGCCAGCCGGGGGGCAAACAATGAGCAGTTCTTC.

In its sample, this clonotype was seen a few times. The chain links TRBV29-1 to TRBJ2-2; the D gene could be TRBD1 or TRBD2 (5 bases each). The CDR3 extends over 15 amino acids. V dropped 6 bases and J dropped 1 base, with 15 bases sitting between them. Germline CDR1 reads SQVTM; CDR2 reads ANQGSEA. CDR3 sequence reads: CSVRTGTVNTGELFF. In DNA, the CDR3 is TGCAGCGTACGTACCGGGACGGTGAACACCGGGGAGCTGTTTTTT.

The chain joins TRBV12-3 or TRBV12-4 to TRBJ1-2; perhaps TRBD1 as D (5 bases). Trimming left V 3 bases short and J 3 bases short, with 17 bases between. The CDR3 runs 16 residues. The CDR3 here is CASSFGRGQGDYGYTF. The CDR3 nucleotides are TGTGCCAGCAGTTTCGGTCGAGGGCAGGGCGACTATGGCTACACCTTC.

V usage is TRBV5-1 and J usage is TRBJ2-1; TRBD2 matches at 16 bases. With V trimmed by 4 bases and J by 6 bases, 4 bases remained unmatched. The CDR3 runs to 16 residues. The V gene's germline CDR1 is SGHRS and CDR2 YFSETQ. In DNA form, the CDR3 reads TGCGCCAGCAGCCCCGGGACTAGCGGGGGGGCCAATGAGCAGTTCTTC. As protein: CASSPGTSGGANEQFF.

This chain connects TRBV29-1 to TRBJ2-5; D is unclear. The germline CDR1 and CDR2 sequences are SQVTM and ANQGSEA. The CDR3 totals 12 residues. The V end lost 5 bases, the J end lost 5 bases, and 12 bases lay between the germline ends. The CDR3 loop reads CSVPGSGETQYF. The CDR3 DNA follows: TGCAGCGTTCCGGGTAGTGGGGAGACCCAGTACTTC.

This clonotype was detected ten times or more. V gene TRBV29-1 combines with J gene TRBJ1-1; no clear D. The CDR3 loop spans 12 amino acids. CDR1 is SQVTM and CDR2 is ANQGSEA in the germline V gene. Trimming took 4 bases from V and 2 from J, leaving 8 bases between them. In DNA form, the CDR3 reads TGCAGCGTTGGAGTAGTCAACACTGAAGCTTTCTTT. It translates to CSVGVVNTEAFF.

This chain uses TRBV12-3 or TRBV12-4 with TRBJ1-1; D uncertain. The CDR3 is 13 residues long. Trimming removed 6 bases from V and 3 bases from J, with 11 bases in between. CDR3 amino acids: CASRGSEDTEAFF. The CDR3 coding sequence is TGTGCCAGCAGGGGGTCAGAGGACACTGAAGCTTTCTTT.

This clonotype was observed a handful of times. This rearrangement joins TRBV29-1 to TRBJ2-3, with a tentative D call TRBD1 (6 bases). Germline V lookup: CDR1 SQVTM, CDR2 ANQGSEA. The CDR3 is 16 residues long. V was clipped by 7 bases and J by 2 bases, with 22 bases between them. The CDR3 region has the DNA TGCAGCGCCCCCGAGGGTGGGGGCCTCCTCACAGATACGCAGTATTTT. Residues: CSAPEGGGLLTDTQYF.

The CDR3 sequence: CASILQSGSSTDTQYF. The CDR3 DNA sequence: TGTGCCAGCATCCTACAAAGCGGATCTAGCACAGATACGCAGTATTTT. This chain links TRBV7-3 with TRBJ2-3; D possibly corresponds to TRBD2 (5 bases). Deletions cut 7 bases from V and 0 bases from J, with 17 bases between. CDR3 length equals 16 residues. Germline CDR1 is SGHTA and CDR2 is FQGTGA.

The rearrangement uses TRBV12-3 or TRBV12-4 and TRBJ2-7; D is uncertain. The V end lost 5 bases, the J end lost 4 bases, and 15 bases lay between the germline ends. This CDR3 contains 14 residues. The CDR3 DNA is TGTGCCAGCAGTCCCCCCGGCCAGCAATACGAGCAGTACTTC. Its translation: CASSPPGQQYEQYF.

A few counts support this clonotype. The chain recombines TRBV11-2 with TRBJ2-4, with D maybe TRBD1 (6 bases). V lost 6 bases to trimming and J lost 4 bases, with 16 bases between them. The CDR3 totals 15 residues. The germline V gene has CDR1 SGHAT and CDR2 FQNNGV. CDR3 in DNA: TGTGCCAGCAGTCCAAACTCGGACAGAAAAAACATTCAGTACTTC. Protein: CASSPNSDRKNIQYF.

This clonotype was observed a few times. The chain combines TRBV10-3 with TRBJ1-2, with D tentatively TRBD1 (5 bases). CDR1 ENHRY and CDR2 SYGVKD come from the germline V gene. The CDR3 sequence is 13 residues long. V was trimmed by 2 bases and J by 2 bases, leaving 6 bases between them. The CDR3 protein is CAISEKGNYGYTF. Written as DNA, the CDR3 is TGTGCCATCAGTGAGAAGGGGAACTATGGCTACACCTTC.

The gene calls are TRBV3-1 and TRBJ2-1; D is perhaps TRBD1 (6 bases). CDR1 is LGHDT and CDR2 is YNNKEL in the germline V gene (reference sequence). V lost 4 bases to trimming and J lost 6 bases, with 10 bases between them. This CDR3 is 13 amino acids long. DNA of the CDR3: TGTGCCAGCAGCCGCCAAGGGGGCAATGAGCAGTTCTTC. This codes for CASSRQGGNEQFF.

V usage is TRBV5-6 and J usage is TRBJ2-7; D unclear. CDR1 is SGHDT, CDR2 YYEEEE, per germline. This CDR3 contains 15 residues. V gave up 6 bases and J gave up 2 bases, with 18 bases separating them. For the CDR3, the DNA is TGTGCCAGCACCTTTTTCGGACGGTCAACCTACGAGCAGTACTTC. Amino acids: CASTFFGRSTYEQYF.

The rearrangement links TRBV5-5 to TRBJ1-5; 8 bases agree with TRBD1. The CDR3 contains 16 residues. Germline V gives CDR1 SGHKS, CDR2 YYEKEE (reference sequence). V was clipped by 0 bases and J by 6 bases; unmatched bases: 8. The CDR3 DNA reads TGTGCCAGCAGCTTGGCCCCGACAGGGGATGGTCAGCCCCAGCATTTT. Its translation is CASSLAPTGDGQPQHF.

CDR3 nucleotide sequence: TGTGCCAGCAGCCCGGACAGGTTTCCCTTCATGAACACTGAAGCTTTCTTT. Translation: CASSPDRFPFMNTEAFF. This sequence joins TRBV6-6 and TRBJ1-1, with TRBD1 matching 7 bases. The CDR3 consists of 17 residues. V shed 6 bases and J 0 bases; nucleotides not matched to a gene: 13. Germline V gene sequence: CDR1 MNHNY, CDR2 SVGAGI (reference sequence).

This clonotype was picked up a small number of times. The gene calls are TRBV12-3 or TRBV12-4 and TRBJ1-2; possible D gene TRBD1, 6 bases. V was pared by 6 bases and J by 8 bases, with 16 bases between. The CDR3 sequence is 13 residues long. CDR3 sequence reads: CASRVLGARGYTF. Written as DNA, the CDR3 is TGTGCCAGCAGAGTTTTGGGGGCGCGAGGCTACACCTTC.